The present T cell receptor beta chain was sequenced within a study of blood T cell repertoires in COVID-19. Germline loops: CDR1 MNHNY, CDR2 SVGAGI (reference sequence). This CDR3 comprises 16 residues. J was trimmed by 6 bases and V by 6 bases; bases with no gene match: 9. The protocol was immunoSEQ multiplex PCR, while the TCRdb copy is restricted to in-frame clones and leaves out a portion. The sample yields under 450,000 clones, about 90% seen once. Enrolled through a virtual design, the participants were between 18 and 89 years of age and came from around 25 US areas. Sequenced material: PBMCs or T cells enriched from blood (not recorded which). The genes are TRBV6-6 and TRBJ2-2, with 11 positions matching TRBD2. The TCR sequence derives from a woman in her thirties who had recovered from COVID-19. CDR3 sequence (DNA): TGTGCCAGCAGATACACTAGCGGGAGCAGGGCCGGGGAGCTGTTTTTT. Amino acids: CASRYTSGSRAGELFF.